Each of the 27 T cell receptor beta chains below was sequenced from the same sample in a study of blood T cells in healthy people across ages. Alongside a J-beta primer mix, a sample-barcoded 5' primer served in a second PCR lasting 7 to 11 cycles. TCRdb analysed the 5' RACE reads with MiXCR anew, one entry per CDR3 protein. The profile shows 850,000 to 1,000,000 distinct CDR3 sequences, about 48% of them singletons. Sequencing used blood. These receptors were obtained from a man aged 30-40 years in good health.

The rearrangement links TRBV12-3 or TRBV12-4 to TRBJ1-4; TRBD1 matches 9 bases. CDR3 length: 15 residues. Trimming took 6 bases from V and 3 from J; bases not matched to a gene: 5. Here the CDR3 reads CASRGTGSSNEKLFF. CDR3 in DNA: TGTGCCAGCAGGGGGACAGGGTCGTCTAATGAAAAACTGTTTTTT.

CDR3 residues: CASSEGYSYEQYF. The CDR3 DNA follows: TGTGCCAGCAGTGAGGGGTACTCCTACGAGCAGTACTTC. The chain combines TRBV2 with TRBJ2-4; no firm D call. The DNA end is a closer match to TRBJ2-7, so the J assignment may be wrong. CDR3 length: 13 residues. Germline CDR1 and CDR2: SNHLY and FYNNEI.

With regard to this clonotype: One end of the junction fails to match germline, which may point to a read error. The CDR3 is CASSQDPGRGRTYVQYF. The DNA for the CDR3 is TGCGCCAGCAGCCAAGATCCTGGGAGGGGGAGAACCTACGTGCAGTACTTC. This chain links TRBV4-1 with TRBJ2-7, with a tentative D call TRBD2 (7 bases). CDR3 length: 17 amino acids. The germline gives CDR1 MGHRA, CDR2 YSYEKL.

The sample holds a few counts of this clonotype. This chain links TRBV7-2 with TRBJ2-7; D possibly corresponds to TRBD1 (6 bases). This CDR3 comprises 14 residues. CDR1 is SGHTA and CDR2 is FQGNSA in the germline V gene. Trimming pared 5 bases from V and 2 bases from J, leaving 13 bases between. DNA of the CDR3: TGTGCCAGCAGCCGGACAGTCGAGACCTACGAGCAGTACTTC. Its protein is CASSRTVETYEQYF.

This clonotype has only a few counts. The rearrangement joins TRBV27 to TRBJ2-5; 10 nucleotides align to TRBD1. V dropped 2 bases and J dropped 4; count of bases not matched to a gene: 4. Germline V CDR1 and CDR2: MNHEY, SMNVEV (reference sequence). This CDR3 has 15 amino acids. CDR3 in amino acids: CASSLGRDRGETQYF. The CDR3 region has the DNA TGTGCCAGCAGTTTAGGCAGGGACAGGGGAGAGACCCAGTACTTC.

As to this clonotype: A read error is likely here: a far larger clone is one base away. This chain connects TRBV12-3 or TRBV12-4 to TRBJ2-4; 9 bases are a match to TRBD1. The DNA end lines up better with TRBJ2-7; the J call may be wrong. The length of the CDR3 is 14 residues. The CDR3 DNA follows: TGTGCCAGCAGTTTAGGGACAGGGGCCGACGAGCAGTACTTC. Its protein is CASSLGTGADEQYF.

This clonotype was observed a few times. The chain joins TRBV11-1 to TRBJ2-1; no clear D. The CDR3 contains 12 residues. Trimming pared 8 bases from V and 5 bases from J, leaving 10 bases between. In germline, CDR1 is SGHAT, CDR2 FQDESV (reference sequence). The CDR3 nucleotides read TGTGCCAGCGCTCTAGGGAACAATGAGCAGTTCTTC. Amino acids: CASALGNNEQFF.

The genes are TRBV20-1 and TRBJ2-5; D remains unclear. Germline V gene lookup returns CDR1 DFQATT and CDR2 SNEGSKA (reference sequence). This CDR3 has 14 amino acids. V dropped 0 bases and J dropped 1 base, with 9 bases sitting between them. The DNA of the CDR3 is TGCAGTGCTAGAGATGGGCGGTCCCAAGAGACCCAGTACTTC. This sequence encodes CSARDGRSQETQYF.

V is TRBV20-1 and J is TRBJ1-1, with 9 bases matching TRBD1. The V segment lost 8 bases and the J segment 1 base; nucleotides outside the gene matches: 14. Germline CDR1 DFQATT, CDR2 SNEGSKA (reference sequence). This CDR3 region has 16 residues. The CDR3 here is CSPARDREIWNTEAFF. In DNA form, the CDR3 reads TGCAGTCCAGCCCGGGACAGGGAGATTTGGAACACTGAAGCTTTCTTT.

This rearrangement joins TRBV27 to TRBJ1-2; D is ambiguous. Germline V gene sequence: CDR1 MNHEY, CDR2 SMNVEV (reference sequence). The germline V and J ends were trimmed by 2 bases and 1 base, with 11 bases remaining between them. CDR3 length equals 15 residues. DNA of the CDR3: TGTGCCAGCAGTTTACCCCGTGACGGTAACTATGGCTACACCTTC. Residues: CASSLPRDGNYGYTF.

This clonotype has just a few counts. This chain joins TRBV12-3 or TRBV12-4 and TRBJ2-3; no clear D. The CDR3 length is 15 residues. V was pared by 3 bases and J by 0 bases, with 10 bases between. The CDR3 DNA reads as TGTGCCAGCAGTTTTAATAGGGCTAGCACAGATACGCAGTATTTT. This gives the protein CASSFNRASTDTQYF.

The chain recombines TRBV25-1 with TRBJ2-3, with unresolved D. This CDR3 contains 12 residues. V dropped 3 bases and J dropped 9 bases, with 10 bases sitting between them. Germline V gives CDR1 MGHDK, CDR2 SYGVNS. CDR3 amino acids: CASSDSSCTQYF. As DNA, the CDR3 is TGTGCCAGCAGTGATTCTTCGTGCACGCAGTATTTT.

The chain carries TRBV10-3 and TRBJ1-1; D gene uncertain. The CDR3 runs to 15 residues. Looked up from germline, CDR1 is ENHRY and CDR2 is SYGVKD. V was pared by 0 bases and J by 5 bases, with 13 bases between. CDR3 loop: CAISESPGLRTEAFF. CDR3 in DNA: TGTGCCATCAGTGAGTCCCCAGGATTAAGGACTGAAGCTTTCTTT.

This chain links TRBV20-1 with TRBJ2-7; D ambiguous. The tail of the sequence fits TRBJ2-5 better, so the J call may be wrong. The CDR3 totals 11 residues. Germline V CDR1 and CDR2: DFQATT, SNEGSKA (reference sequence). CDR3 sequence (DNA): TGCAGTGCTAGCCTGGGGGAGACCCAGTACTTC. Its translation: CSASLGETQYF.

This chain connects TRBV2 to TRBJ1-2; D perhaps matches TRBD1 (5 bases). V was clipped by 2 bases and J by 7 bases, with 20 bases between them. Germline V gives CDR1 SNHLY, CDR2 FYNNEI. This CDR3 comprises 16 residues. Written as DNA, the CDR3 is TGTGCCAGCAGTGAAACCGCTCGGGGGAGGCGGGCTGGCTACACCTTC. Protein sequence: CASSETARGRRAGYTF.

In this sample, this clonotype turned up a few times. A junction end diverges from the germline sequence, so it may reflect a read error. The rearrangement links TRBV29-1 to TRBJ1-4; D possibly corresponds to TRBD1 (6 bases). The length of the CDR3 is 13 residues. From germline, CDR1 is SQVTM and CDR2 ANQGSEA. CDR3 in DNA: TGCAGCGCCCAGGGACACCGAAATGAAAAGCTGTTTTTT. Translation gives CSAQGHRNEKLFF.

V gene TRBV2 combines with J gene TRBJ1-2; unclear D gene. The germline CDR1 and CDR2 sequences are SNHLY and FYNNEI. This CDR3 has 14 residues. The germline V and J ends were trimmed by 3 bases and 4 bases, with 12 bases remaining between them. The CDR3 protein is CASSEPLLIYGYTF. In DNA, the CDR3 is TGTGCCAGCAGTGAGCCCTTACTGATCTATGGCTACACCTTC.

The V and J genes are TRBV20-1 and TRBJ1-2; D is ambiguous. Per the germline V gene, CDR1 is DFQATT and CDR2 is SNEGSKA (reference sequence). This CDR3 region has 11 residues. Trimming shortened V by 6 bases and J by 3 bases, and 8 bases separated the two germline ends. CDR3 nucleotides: TGCAGTGCAGCTATCGACTATGGCTACACCTTC. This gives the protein CSAAIDYGYTF.

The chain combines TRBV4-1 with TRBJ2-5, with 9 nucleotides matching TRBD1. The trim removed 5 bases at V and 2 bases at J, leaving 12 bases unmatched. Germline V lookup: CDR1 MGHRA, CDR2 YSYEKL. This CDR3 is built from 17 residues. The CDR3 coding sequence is TGCGCCAGCAGCGTGGGTCGGACAGGGGTAGTGCAAGAGACCCAGTACTTC. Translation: CASSVGRTGVVQETQYF.

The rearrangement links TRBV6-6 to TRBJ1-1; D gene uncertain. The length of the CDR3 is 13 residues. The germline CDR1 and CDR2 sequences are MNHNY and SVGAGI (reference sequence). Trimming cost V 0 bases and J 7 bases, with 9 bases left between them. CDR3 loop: CASSYSVSGEAFF. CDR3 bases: TGTGCCAGCAGTTACTCGGTTTCGGGTGAAGCTTTCTTT.

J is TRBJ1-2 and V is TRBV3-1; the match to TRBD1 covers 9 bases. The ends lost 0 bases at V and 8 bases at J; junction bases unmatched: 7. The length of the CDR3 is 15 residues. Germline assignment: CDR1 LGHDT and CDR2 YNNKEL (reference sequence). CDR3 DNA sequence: TGTGCCAGCAGCCAAGAGGGACAGGGAATGAGCGGCTACACCTTC. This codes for CASSQEGQGMSGYTF. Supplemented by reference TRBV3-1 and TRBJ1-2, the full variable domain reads DTAVSQTPKYLVTQMGNDKSIKCEQNLGHDTMYWYKQDSKKFLKIMFSYNNKELIINETVPNRFSPKSPDKAHLNLHINSLELGDSAVYFCASSQEGQGMSGYTFGSGTRLTVV.

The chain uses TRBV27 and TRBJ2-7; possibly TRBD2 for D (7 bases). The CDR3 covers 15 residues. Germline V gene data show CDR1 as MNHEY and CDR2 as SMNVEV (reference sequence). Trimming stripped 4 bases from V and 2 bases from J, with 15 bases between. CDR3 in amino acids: CASSYGGRIPYEQYF. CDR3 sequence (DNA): TGTGCCAGCAGTTACGGGGGGCGCATCCCCTACGAGCAGTACTTC.

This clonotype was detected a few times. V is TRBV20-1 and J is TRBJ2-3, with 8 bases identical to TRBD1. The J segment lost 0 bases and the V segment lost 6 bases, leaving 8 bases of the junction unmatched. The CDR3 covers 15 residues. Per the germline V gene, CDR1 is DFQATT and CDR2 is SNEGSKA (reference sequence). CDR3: CSAIWTGISTDTQYF. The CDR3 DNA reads TGCAGTGCCATATGGACAGGGATTAGCACAGATACGCAGTATTTT.

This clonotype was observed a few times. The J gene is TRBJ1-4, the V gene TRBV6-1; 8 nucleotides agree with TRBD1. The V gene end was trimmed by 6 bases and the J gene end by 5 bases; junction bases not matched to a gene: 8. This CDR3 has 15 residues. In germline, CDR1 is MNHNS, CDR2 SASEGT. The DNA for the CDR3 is TGTGCCAGCAGGGAGACAGGGGTGTGGAATGAAAAACTGTTTTTT. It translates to CASRETGVWNEKLFF.

DNA of the CDR3: TGTGCCAGCAGCTTAGTGTCTAGCGAGCTCACAGATACGCAGTATTTT. It is translated as CASSLVSSELTDTQYF. The chain is built from TRBV7-9 and TRBJ2-3, with D possibly matching TRBD2 (6 bases). V lost 1 base and J 2 bases, leaving 13 bases between the germline ends. Germline V gene lookup returns CDR1 SEHNR and CDR2 FQNEAQ (reference sequence). The CDR3 loop spans 16 amino acids.

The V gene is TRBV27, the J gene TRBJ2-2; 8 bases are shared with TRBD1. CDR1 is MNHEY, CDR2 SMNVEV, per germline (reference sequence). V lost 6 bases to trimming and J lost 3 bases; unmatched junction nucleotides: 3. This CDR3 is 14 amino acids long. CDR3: CASSRGPHTGELFF. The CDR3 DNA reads TGTGCCAGCAGCAGGGGGCCCCACACCGGGGAGCTGTTTTTT.

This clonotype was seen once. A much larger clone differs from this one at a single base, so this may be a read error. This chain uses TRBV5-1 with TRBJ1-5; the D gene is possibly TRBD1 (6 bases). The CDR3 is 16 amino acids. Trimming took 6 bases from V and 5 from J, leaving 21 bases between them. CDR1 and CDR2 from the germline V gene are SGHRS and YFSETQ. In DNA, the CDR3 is TGCGCCAGCACCCCGGGGGCGTCGGGGGCGGATCAGCCCCAGCATTTT. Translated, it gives CASTPGASGADQPQHF. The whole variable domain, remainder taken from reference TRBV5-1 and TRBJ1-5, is KAGVTQTPRYLIKTRGQQVTLSCSPISGHRSVSWYQQTPGQGLQFLFEYFSETQRNKGNFPGRFSGRQFSNSRSEMNVSTLELGDSALYLCASTPGASGADQPQHFGDGTRLSIL.